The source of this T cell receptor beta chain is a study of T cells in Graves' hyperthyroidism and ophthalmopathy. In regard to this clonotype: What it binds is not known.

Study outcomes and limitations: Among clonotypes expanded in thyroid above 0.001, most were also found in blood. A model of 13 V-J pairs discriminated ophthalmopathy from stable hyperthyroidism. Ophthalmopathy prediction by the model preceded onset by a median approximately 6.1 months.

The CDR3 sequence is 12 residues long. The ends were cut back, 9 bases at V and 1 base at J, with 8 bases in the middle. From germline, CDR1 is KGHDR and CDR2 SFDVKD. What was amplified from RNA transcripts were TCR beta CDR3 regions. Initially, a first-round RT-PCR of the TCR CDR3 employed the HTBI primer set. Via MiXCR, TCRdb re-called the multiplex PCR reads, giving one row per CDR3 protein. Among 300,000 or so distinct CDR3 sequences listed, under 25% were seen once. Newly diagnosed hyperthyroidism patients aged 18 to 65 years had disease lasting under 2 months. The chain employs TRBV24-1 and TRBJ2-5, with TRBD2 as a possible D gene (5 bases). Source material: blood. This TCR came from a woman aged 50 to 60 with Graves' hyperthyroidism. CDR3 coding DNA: TGTGCCACCTATGCGGGCCAAGAGACCCAGTACTTC. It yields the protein CATYAGQETQYF.